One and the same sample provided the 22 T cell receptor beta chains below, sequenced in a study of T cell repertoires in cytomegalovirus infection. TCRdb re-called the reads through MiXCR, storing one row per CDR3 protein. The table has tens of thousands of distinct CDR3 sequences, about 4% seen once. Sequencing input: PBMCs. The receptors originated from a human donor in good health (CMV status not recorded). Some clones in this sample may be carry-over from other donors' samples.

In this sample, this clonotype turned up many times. CDR3 loop: CASSLRGQASQPQHF. CDR3 nucleotides: TGTGCCAGCAGCTTACGGGGACAGGCCAGTCAGCCCCAGCATTTT. The chain is built from TRBV7-8 and TRBJ1-5, with TRBD1 identical over 8 bases. The V segment lost 2 bases and the J segment 6 bases; nucleotides outside the gene matches: 6. The length of the CDR3 is 15 residues. Germline V CDR1 and CDR2: SGHVS, FQNEAQ.

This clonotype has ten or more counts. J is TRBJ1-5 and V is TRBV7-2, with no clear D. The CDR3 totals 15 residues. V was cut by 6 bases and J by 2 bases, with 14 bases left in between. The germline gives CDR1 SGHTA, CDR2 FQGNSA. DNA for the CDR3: TGTGCCAGCAGTCAACACACAGATGGCAATCAGCCCCAGCATTTT. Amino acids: CASSQHTDGNQPQHF.

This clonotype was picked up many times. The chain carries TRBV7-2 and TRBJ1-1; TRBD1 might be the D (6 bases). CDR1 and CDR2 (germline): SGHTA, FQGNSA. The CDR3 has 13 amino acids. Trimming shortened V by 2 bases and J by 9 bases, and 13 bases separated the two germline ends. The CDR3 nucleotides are TGTGCCAGCAGCTTAATCGGACAGCCCAAAGCTTTCTTT. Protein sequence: CASSLIGQPKAFF.

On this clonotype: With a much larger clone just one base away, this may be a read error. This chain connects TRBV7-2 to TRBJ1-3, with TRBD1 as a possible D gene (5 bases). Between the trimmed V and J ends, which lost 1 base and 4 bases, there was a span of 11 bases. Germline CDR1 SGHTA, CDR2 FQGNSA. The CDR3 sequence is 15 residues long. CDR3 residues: CASSLVGTVGNTIYF. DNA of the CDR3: TGTGCCAGCAGCTTAGTGGGGACGGTGGGAAACACCATATATTTT.

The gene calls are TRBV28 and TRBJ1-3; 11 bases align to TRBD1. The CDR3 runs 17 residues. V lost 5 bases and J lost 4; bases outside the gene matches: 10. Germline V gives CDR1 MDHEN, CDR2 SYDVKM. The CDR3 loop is CASSGGTGGLFGNTIYF. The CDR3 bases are TGTGCCAGCAGTGGAGGGACAGGGGGTCTTTTCGGAAACACCATATATTTT.

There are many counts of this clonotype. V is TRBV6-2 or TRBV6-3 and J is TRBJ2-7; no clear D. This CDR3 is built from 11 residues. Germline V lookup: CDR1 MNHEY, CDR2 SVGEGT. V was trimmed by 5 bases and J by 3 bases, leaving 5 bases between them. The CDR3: CASSPNYEQYF. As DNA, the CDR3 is TGTGCCAGCAGTCCCAACTACGAGCAGTACTTC.

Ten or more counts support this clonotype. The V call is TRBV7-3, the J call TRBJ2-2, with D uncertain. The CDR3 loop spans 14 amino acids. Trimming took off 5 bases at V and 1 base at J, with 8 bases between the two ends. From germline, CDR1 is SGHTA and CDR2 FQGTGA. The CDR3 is CASSISVNTGELFF. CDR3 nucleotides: TGTGCCAGCAGCATTTCCGTGAACACCGGGGAGCTGTTTTTT.

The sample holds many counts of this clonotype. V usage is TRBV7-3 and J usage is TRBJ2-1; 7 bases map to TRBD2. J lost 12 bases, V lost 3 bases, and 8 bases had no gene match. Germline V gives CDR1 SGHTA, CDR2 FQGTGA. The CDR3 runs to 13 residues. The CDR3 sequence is CASSFNQGGRQFF. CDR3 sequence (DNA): TGTGCCAGCAGCTTTAACCAGGGAGGGCGGCAGTTCTTC. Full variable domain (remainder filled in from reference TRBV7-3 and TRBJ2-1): GAGVSQTPSNKVTEKGKYVELRCDPISGHTALYWYRQSLGQGPEFLIYFQGTGAADDSGLPNDRFFAVRPEGSVSTLKIQRTERGDSAVYLCASSFNQGGRQFFGPGTRLTVL.

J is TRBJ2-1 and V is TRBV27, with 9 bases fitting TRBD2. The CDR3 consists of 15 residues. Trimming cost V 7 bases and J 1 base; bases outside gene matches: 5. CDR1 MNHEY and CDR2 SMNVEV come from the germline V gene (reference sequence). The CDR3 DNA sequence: TGTGCCAGCACCCTTAGCGGGAGTTCCTACAATGAGCAGTTCTTC. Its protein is CASTLSGSSYNEQFF.

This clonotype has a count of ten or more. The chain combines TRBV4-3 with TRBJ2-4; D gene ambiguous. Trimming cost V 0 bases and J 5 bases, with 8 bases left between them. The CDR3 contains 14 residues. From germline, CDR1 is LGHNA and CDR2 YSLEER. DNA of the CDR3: TGCGCCAGCAGCCAAGATATGTCGGAAAACATTCAGTACTTC. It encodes CASSQDMSENIQYF.

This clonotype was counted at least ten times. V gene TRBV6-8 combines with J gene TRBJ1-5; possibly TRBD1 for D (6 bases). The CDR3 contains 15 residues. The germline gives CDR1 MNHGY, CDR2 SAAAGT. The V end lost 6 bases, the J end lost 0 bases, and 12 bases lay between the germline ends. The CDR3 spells CASSYRGDSNQPQHF. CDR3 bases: TGTGCCAGCAGCTATAGGGGGGATAGCAATCAGCCCCAGCATTTT.

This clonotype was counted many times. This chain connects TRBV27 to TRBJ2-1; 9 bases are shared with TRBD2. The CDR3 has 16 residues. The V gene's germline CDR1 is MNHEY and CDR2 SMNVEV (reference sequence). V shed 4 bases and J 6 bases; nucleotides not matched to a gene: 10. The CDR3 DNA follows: TGTGCCAGCAGTTCAAACCCGAGACTAGCGGTCAATGAGCAGTTCTTC. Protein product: CASSSNPRLAVNEQFF.

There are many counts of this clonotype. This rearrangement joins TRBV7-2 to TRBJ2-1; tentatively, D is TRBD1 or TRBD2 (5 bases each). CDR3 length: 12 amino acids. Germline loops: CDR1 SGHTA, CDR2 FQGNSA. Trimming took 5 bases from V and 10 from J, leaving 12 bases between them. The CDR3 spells CASSIIRGEQFF. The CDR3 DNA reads TGTGCCAGCAGCATCATACGGGGCGAGCAGTTCTTC.

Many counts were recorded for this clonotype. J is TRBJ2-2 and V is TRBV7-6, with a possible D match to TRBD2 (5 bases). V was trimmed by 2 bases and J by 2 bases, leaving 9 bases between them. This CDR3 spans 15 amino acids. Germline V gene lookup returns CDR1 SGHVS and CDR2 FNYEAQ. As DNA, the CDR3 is TGTGCCAGCAGCTTACTGGGGAGAAACACCGGGGAGCTGTTTTTT. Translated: CASSLLGRNTGELFF.

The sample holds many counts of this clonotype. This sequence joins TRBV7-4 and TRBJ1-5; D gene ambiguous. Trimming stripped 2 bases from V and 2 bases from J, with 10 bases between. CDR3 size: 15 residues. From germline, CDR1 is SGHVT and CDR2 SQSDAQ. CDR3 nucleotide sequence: TGTGCCAGCAGCTTAAGGCCGGGTTGCAATCAGCCCCAGCATTTT. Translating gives CASSLRPGCNQPQHF.

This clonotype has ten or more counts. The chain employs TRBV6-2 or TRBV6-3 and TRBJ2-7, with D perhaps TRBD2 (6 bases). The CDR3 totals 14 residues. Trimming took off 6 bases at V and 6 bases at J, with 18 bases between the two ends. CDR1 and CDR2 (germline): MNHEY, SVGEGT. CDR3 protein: CASSHLGSRGEQYF. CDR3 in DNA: TGTGCCAGCAGCCACCTCGGGAGTCGGGGCGAGCAGTACTTC.

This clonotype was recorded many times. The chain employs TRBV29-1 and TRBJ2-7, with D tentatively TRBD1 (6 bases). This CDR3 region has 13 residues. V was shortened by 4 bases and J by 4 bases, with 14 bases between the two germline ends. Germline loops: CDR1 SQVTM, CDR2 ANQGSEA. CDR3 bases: TGCAGCGTTGCTAAGGACAGAGCTTACGAGCAGTACTTC. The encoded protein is CSVAKDRAYEQYF.

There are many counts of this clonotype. CDR3 DNA sequence: TGTGCCAGCAGCTTGGAACCTCCCGGGGACTCTGGAAACACCATATATTTT. It encodes CASSLEPPGDSGNTIYF. The genes are TRBV5-6 and TRBJ1-3; D is ambiguous. The V and J ends lost 0 bases and 0 bases respectively, with 13 bases between them. The CDR3 covers 17 residues. The germline CDR1 and CDR2 sequences are SGHDT and YYEEEE.

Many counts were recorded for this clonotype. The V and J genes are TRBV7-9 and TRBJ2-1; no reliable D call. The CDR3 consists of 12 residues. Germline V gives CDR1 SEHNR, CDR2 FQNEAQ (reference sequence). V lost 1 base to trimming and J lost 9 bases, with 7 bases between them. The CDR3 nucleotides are TGTGCCAGCAGCTTAGAGTACGGTGAGCAGTTCTTC. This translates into CASSLEYGEQFF.

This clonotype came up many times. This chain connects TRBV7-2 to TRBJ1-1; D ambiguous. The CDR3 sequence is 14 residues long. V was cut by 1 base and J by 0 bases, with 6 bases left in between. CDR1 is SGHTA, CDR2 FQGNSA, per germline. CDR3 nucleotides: TGTGCCAGCAGCTTAGTCCCTATGAACACTGAAGCTTTCTTT. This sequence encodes CASSLVPMNTEAFF.

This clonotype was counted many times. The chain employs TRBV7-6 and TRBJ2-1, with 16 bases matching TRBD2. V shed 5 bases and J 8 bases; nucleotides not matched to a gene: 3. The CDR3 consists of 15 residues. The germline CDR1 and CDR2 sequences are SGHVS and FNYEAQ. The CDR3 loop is CASSVGTSGGDEQFF. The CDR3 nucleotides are TGTGCCAGCAGCGTCGGGACTAGCGGGGGGGATGAGCAGTTCTTC.

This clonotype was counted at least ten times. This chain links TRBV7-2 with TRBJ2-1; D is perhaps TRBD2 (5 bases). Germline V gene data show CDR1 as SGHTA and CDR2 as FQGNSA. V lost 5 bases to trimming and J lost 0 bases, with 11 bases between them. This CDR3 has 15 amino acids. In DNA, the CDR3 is TGTGCCAGCAGCCGCGGGTTCAGCTCCTACAATGAGCAGTTCTTC. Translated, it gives CASSRGFSSYNEQFF.